These 9 T cell receptor beta chains share one sample of origin, sequenced in a study of blood T cell repertoires in COVID-19. Clones were read by immunoSEQ multiplex PCR, and TCRdb kept only the in-frame ones, dropping some. Here the sample spans fewer than 400,000 clones, roughly nine tenths being singletons. Material for sequencing was PBMCs or T cells enriched from blood (not recorded which). The receptor source for this set is a man aged 60 to 75 who had recovered from COVID-19.

The chain couples TRBV19 to TRBJ2-5; 7 nucleotides match TRBD2. The germline gives CDR1 LNHDA, CDR2 SQIVND (reference sequence). V shed 2 bases and J 6 bases; nucleotides not matched to a gene: 3. The CDR3 loop spans 13 amino acids. CDR3 nucleotides: TGTGCCAGTAGTATATCGCGGGGGAAGACCCAGTACTTC. It yields the protein CASSISRGKTQYF.

The V call is TRBV2, the J call TRBJ2-5; 9 bases are a match to TRBD2. The trim removed 7 bases at V and 5 bases at J, leaving 8 bases unmatched. This CDR3 spans 14 amino acids. Per germline, CDR1 SNHLY and CDR2 FYNNEI. In DNA, the CDR3 is TGTGCCAGCATCGGGACTAGCCGAAGGGAGACCCAGTACTTC. The encoded protein is CASIGTSRRETQYF.

V is TRBV7-2 and J is TRBJ2-5; 15 positions agree with TRBD2. The V gene end was trimmed by 0 bases and the J gene end by 9 bases; junction bases not matched to a gene: 17. The CDR3 consists of 20 residues. Germline-derived CDR1 and CDR2 are SGHTA and FQGNSA. The DNA of the CDR3 is TGTGCCAGCAGCTTAGCCGTACGGACTAGCGGGAGGGCCCGGAAGAGACCCCAGTACTTC. Protein product: CASSLAVRTSGRARKRPQYF.

This clone has just one count. The V call is TRBV10-3, the J call TRBJ2-7; a weak D match, TRBD2 (6 bases). Germline lookup yields CDR1 ENHRY and CDR2 SYGVKD. The CDR3 extends over 14 amino acids. V was clipped by 6 bases and J by 0 bases, with 12 bases between them. The CDR3 nucleotides are TGTGCCATCAGGAGGGACTCCAACTCCTACGAGCAGTACTTC. It translates to CAIRRDSNSYEQYF.

This CDR3 reads CASSQRTGGTNSPLHF. The CDR3 nucleotides read TGCGCCAGCAGCCAGCGGACAGGGGGCACGAATTCACCCCTCCACTTT. The chain has TRBV4-1 and TRBJ1-6; 11 bases agree with TRBD1. The CDR3 sequence is 16 residues long. Germline CDR1 is MGHRA and CDR2 is YSYEKL. Losses at the gene ends were 3 bases for V and 7 bases for J; bases not matched to a gene: 5.

This clone was detected only once. V and J are TRBV5-4 and TRBJ1-3, with no clear D. Germline loops: CDR1 SGHNT, CDR2 YYREEE (reference sequence). V gave up 3 bases and J gave up 4 bases, with 14 bases separating them. The CDR3 length is 15 residues. The DNA of the CDR3 is TGTGCCAGCAGCTCCGGTAGGGAGTTCGGAAACACCATATATTTT. Protein sequence: CASSSGREFGNTIYF. Drawing the rest from reference TRBV5-4 and TRBJ1-3, the complete variable domain is ETGVTQSPTHLIKTRGQQVTLRCSSQSGHNTVSWYQQALGQGPQFIFQYYREEENGRGNFPPRFSGLQFPNYSSELNVNALELDDSALYLCASSSGREFGNTIYFGEGSWLTVV.

The chain employs TRBV7-9 and TRBJ2-3; D is ambiguous. CDR1 is SEHNR, CDR2 FQNEAQ, per germline (reference sequence). The germline V and J ends were trimmed by 3 bases and 1 base, with 5 bases remaining between them. This CDR3 has 13 residues. The chain's CDR3 is CASSFQGTDTQYF. CDR3 coding DNA: TGTGCCAGCAGCTTCCAGGGCACAGATACGCAGTATTTT.

The chain combines TRBV6-2 or TRBV6-3 with TRBJ2-7; 9 bases fit TRBD1. Germline loops: CDR1 MNHEY, CDR2 SVGEGT. The CDR3 contains 13 residues. The V gene end was trimmed by 2 bases and the J gene end by 6 bases; junction bases not matched to a gene: 2. This chain's CDR3 is CASSYVTGGEQYF. CDR3 in DNA: TGTGCCAGCAGTTACGTGACAGGGGGCGAGCAGTACTTC.

This chain uses TRBV9 with TRBJ1-1; D is ambiguous. The CDR3 runs 16 residues. V was pared by 4 bases and J by 4 bases, with 20 bases between. Germline CDR1 and CDR2: SGDLS and YYNGEE. The CDR3 here is CASSPRAAGPSTEAFF. The CDR3 DNA reads TGTGCCAGCAGCCCGCGGGCCGCCGGGCCCAGCACTGAAGCTTTCTTT.